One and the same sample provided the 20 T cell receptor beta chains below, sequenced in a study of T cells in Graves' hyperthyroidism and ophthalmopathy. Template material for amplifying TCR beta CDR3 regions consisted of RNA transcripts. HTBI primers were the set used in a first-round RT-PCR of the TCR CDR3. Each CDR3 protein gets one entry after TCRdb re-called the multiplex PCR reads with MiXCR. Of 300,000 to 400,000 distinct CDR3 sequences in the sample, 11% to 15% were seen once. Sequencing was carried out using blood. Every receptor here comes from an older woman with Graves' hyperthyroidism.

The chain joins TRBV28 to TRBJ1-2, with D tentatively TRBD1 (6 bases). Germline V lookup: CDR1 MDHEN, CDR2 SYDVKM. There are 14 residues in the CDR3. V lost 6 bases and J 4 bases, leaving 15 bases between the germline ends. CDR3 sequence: CASSPGTTRYGYTF. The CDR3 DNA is TGTGCCAGCAGCCCTGGGACAACCCGCTATGGCTACACCTTC.

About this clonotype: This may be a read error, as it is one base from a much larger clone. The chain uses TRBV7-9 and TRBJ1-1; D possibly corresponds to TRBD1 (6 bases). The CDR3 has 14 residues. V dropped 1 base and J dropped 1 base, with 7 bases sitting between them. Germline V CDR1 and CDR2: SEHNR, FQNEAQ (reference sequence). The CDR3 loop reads CASSLGGANTEAFF. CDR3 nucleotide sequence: TGTGCCAGCAGCTTAGGGGGGGCGAACACTGAAGCTTTCTTT.

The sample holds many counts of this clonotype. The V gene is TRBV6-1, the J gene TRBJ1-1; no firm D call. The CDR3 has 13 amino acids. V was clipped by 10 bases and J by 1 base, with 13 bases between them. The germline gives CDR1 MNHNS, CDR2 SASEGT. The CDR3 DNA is TGTGCCACCAACCCGGGGTGGAACACTGAAGCTTTCTTT. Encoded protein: CATNPGWNTEAFF.

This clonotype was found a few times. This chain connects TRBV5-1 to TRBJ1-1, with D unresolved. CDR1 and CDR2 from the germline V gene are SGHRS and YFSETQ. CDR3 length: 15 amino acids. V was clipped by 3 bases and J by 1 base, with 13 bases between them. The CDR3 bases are TGCGCCAGCAGCTGGTCAGGATCGGCGAACACTGAAGCTTTCTTT. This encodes CASSWSGSANTEAFF. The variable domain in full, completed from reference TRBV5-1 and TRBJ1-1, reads KAGVTQTPRYLIKTRGQQVTLSCSPISGHRSVSWYQQTPGQGLQFLFEYFSETQRNKGNFPGRFSGRQFSNSRSEMNVSTLELGDSALYLCASSWSGSANTEAFFGQGTRLTVV.

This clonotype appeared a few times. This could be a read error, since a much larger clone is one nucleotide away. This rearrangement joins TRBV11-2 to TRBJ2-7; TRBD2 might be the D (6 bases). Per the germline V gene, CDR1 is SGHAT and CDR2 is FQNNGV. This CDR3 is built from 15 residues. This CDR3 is CASSLMGGRVDDQYF. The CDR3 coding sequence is TGTGCCAGCAGCTTAATGGGGGGAAGGGTAGACGATCAGTACTTC.

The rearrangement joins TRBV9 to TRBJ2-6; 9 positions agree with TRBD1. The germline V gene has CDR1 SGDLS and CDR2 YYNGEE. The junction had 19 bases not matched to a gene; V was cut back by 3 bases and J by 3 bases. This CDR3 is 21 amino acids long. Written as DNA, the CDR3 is TGTGCCAGCAGCGAAAGTGGGGGGGGGGACAGGGAAACTCGTGGGGCCAACGTCCTGACTTTC. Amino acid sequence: CASSESGGGDRETRGANVLTF.

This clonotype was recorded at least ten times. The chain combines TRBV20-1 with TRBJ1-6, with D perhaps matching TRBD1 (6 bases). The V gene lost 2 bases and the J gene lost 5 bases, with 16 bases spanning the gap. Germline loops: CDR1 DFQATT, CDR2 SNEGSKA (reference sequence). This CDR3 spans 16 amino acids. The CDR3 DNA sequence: TGCAGTGCTAGACTGCCCCCGGGGGGCCATAATTCACCCCTCCACTTT. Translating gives CSARLPPGGHNSPLHF.

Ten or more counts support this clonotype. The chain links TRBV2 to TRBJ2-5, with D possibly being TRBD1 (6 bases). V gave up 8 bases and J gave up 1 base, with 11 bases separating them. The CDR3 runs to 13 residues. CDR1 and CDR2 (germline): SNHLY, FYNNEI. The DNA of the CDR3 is TGTGCCAGCCAACAGGGCCCCCAAGAGACCCAGTACTTC. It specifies CASQQGPQETQYF.

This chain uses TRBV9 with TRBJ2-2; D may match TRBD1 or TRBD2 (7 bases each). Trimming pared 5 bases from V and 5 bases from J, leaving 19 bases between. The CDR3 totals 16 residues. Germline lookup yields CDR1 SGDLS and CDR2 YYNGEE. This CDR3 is CASSPGGGGLTGELFF. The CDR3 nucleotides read TGTGCCAGCAGTCCAGGGGGGGGCGGGTTAACCGGGGAGCTGTTTTTT.

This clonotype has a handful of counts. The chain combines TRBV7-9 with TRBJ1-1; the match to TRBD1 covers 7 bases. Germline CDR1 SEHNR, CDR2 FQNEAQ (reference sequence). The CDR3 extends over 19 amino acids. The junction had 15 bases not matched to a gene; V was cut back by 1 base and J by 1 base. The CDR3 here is CASSLVYRGRLRGNTEAFF. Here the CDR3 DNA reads TGTGCCAGCAGCTTAGTATACAGGGGACGGCTTCGAGGGAACACTGAAGCTTTCTTT.

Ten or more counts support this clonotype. CDR3 sequence reads: CASSGVRNYGYTF. The CDR3 nucleotides are TGTGCCAGCAGTGGGGTCCGTAACTATGGCTACACCTTC. The genes are TRBV2 and TRBJ1-2; D is unclear. This CDR3 has 13 residues. CDR1 is SNHLY, CDR2 FYNNEI, per germline. Deletions cut 4 bases from V and 1 base from J, with 7 bases between.

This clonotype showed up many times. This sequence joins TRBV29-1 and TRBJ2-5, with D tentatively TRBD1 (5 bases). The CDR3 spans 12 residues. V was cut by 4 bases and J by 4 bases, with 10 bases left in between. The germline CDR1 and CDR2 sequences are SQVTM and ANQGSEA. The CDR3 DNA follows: TGCAGCGTTGGTTTGCAGGGAGAGACCCAGTACTTC. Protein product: CSVGLQGETQYF.

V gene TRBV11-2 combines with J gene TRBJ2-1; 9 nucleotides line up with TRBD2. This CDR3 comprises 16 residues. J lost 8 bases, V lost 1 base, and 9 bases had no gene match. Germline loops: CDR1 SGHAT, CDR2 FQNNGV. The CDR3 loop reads CASSLGGTSRGHEQFF. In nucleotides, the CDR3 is TGTGCCAGCAGCTTAGGCGGGACTAGCAGGGGCCATGAGCAGTTCTTC.

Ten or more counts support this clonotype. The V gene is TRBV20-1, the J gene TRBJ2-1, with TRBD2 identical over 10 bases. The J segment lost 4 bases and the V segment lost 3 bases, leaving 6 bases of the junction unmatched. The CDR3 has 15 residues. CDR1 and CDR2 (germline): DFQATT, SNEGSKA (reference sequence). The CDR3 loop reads CSARSGLAVYNEQFF. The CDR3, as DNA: TGCAGTGCTAGGTCCGGACTAGCGGTTTACAATGAGCAGTTCTTC.

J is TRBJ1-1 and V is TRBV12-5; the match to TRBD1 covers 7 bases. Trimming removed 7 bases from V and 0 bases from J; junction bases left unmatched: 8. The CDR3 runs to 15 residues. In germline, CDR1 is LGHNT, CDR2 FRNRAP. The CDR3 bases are TGTGCTAGTGCCCAAGGACAGGTCCTGAACACTGAAGCTTTCTTT. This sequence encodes CASAQGQVLNTEAFF.

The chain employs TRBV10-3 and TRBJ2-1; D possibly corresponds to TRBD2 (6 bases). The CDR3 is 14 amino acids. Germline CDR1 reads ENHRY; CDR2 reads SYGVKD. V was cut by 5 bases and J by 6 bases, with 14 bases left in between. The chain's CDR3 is CAISIGGGVNEQFF. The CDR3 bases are TGTGCCATCAGTATCGGCGGAGGGGTCAATGAGCAGTTCTTC.

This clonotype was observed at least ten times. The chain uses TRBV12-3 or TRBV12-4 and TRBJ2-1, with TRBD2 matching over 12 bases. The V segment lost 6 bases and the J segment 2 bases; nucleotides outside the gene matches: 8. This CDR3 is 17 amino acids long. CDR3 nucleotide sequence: TGTGCCAGCAGCACACCCCTAGCGGGAGGGCCCTACAATGAGCAGTTCTTC. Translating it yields CASSTPLAGGPYNEQFF.

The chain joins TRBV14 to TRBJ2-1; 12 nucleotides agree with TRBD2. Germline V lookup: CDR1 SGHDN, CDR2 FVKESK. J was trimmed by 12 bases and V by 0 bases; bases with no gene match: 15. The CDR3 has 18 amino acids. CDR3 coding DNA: TGTGCCAGCAGCCAAGAAATCGGCTGGCTAGCGGGAGGGTTGCGGCAGTTCTTC. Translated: CASSQEIGWLAGGLRQFF.

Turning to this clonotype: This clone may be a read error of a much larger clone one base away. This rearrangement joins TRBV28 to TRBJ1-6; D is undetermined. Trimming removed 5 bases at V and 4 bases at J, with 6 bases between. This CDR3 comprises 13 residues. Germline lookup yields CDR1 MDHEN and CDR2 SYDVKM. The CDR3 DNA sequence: TGTGCCAGCAGTAGGGCTTATAATTCACCCCTCCACTTT. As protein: CASSRAYNSPLHF.

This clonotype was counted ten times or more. The CDR3 sequence is CASSLDVQNTGELFF. DNA for the CDR3: TGCGCCAGCAGCTTGGATGTCCAAAACACCGGGGAGCTGTTTTTT. The chain links TRBV5-1 to TRBJ2-2; no clear D gene. The CDR3 consists of 15 residues. V lost 0 bases and J 2 bases, leaving 8 bases between the germline ends. The germline gives CDR1 SGHRS, CDR2 YFSETQ.